Presented here are 14 T cell receptor beta chains from one specimen sequenced in a study of human T cells and chemical hapten exposure. MiXCR was run by TCRdb on the RACE reads, yielding one entry per CDR3 protein. This table has 150,000 to 200,000 distinct CDR3 sequences, 14% appearing once. Time point in this sample: patch test 1, 2 weeks after DPC sensitization. Specified treatment: therapeutic diphenylcyclopropenone sensitization with weekly scalp DPC. This specimen was whole blood, taken in connection with sensitization to the hapten diphenylcyclopropenone (DPC). All receptors derive from a woman aged 30 to 39 with alopecia areata. Some clones in this sample may be carry-over from other donors' samples.

This clonotype was counted a few times. CDR3: CASSLVGGTHNSPLHF. The CDR3 bases are TGTGCCAGCAGTTTGGTTGGGGGCACACATAATTCACCCCTCCACTTT. The chain has TRBV28 and TRBJ1-6; tentative D call: TRBD1 (6 bases). The V end was cut by 3 bases, the J end by 5 bases, with 14 bases between. The CDR3 has 16 amino acids. Germline V gives CDR1 MDHEN, CDR2 SYDVKM.

There are many counts of this clonotype. V gene TRBV12-3 or TRBV12-4 combines with J gene TRBJ2-1; 11 nucleotides align to TRBD2. Germline trimming cut 5 bases from V and 7 bases from J; bases unmatched to any gene: 1. The CDR3 length is 13 residues. The CDR3 sequence is CASSRTSGNEQFF. CDR3 sequence (DNA): TGTGCCAGCAGTCGGACTAGCGGGAATGAGCAGTTCTTC.

The chain has TRBV11-3 and TRBJ2-1; 7 positions agree with TRBD2. The CDR3 totals 13 residues. The germline CDR1 and CDR2 sequences are SGHNT and YENEEA. Trimming at V came to 4 bases and at J to 9 bases, leaving 6 bases not matched to a gene. The CDR3 reads CASSSGGGTEQFF. CDR3 DNA sequence: TGTGCCAGCAGCTCCGGGGGAGGGACTGAGCAGTTCTTC.

This chain links TRBV3-1 with TRBJ2-3, with 10 bases identical to TRBD2. V lost 1 base, J lost 5 bases, and 3 bases stayed unmatched. The CDR3 spans 15 residues. CDR1 LGHDT and CDR2 YNNKEL come from the germline V gene (reference sequence). The CDR3 here is CASSQASGRLDTQYF. CDR3 DNA sequence: TGTGCCAGCAGCCAAGCTAGCGGGAGATTAGATACGCAGTATTTT.

In its sample, this clonotype was seen a few times. The chain uses TRBV5-1 and TRBJ2-7; 9 nucleotides match TRBD1. Unmatched junction bases numbered 8, after V lost 3 bases and J lost 1 base. Germline V lookup: CDR1 SGHRS, CDR2 YFSETQ. The CDR3 runs to 16 residues. CDR3 residues: CASSSRLGTGSYEQYF. Written as DNA, the CDR3 is TGCGCCAGCAGCTCCAGGCTTGGGACAGGGTCCTACGAGCAGTACTTC. Variable domain in full (rest from reference TRBV5-1 and TRBJ2-7): KAGVTQTPRYLIKTRGQQVTLSCSPISGHRSVSWYQQTPGQGLQFLFEYFSETQRNKGNFPGRFSGRQFSNSRSEMNVSTLELGDSALYLCASSSRLGTGSYEQYFGPGTRLTVT.

The V and J genes are TRBV7-9 and TRBJ1-1, with 7 bases identical to TRBD1. The trim removed 2 bases at V and 7 bases at J, leaving 4 bases unmatched. Germline V gene data show CDR1 as SEHNR and CDR2 as FQNEAQ (reference sequence). This CDR3 comprises 13 residues. CDR3 nucleotide sequence: TGTGCCAGCAGCTTAAGGGACAGCGATGAAGCTTTCTTT. Encoded protein: CASSLRDSDEAFF.

This chain links TRBV28 with TRBJ2-3; 14 nucleotides agree with TRBD2. The CDR3 has 16 amino acids. CDR1 MDHEN and CDR2 SYDVKM come from the germline V gene. Trimming at V came to 5 bases and at J to 2 bases, leaving 3 bases not matched to a gene. CDR3: CASSGLAGGFTDTQYF. In DNA form, the CDR3 reads TGTGCCAGCAGTGGACTAGCGGGGGGCTTCACAGATACGCAGTATTTT.

Remarks on this clonotype: A much larger clone differs by one base, so this may be a read error. The V gene is TRBV7-2, the J gene TRBJ2-3; D is undetermined. Germline-derived CDR1 and CDR2 are SGHTA and FQGNSA. This CDR3 is built from 13 residues. V was pared by 1 base and J by 1 base, with 3 bases between. The CDR3 sequence: CASSLEGTDTQYF. The CDR3 DNA follows: TGTGCCAGCAGCTTAGAGGGCACAGATACGCAGTATTTT.

This clonotype appeared a few times. The chain links TRBV6-1 to TRBJ1-2; 10 bases agree with TRBD1. This CDR3 is built from 16 residues. Losses at the gene ends were 5 bases for V and 4 bases for J; bases not matched to a gene: 10. Germline CDR1 MNHNS, CDR2 SASEGT. The CDR3 sequence is CASSPQGGQGSYGYTF. As DNA, the CDR3 is TGTGCCAGCAGTCCCCAAGGGGGACAGGGGAGCTATGGCTACACCTTC.

The J gene is TRBJ1-6, the V gene TRBV7-6; the match to TRBD1 covers 8 bases. This CDR3 is 13 amino acids long. Germline trimming cut 6 bases from V and 9 bases from J; bases unmatched to any gene: 4. Germline CDR1 reads SGHVS; CDR2 reads FNYEAQ. The CDR3 protein is CASRETGASPLHF. The CDR3 DNA reads TGTGCCAGCAGGGAGACAGGGGCTTCACCCCTCCACTTT.

This clonotype came up a few times. V usage is TRBV28 and J usage is TRBJ1-1, with D possibly TRBD1 on 5 matching bases. In germline, CDR1 is MDHEN, CDR2 SYDVKM. There are 11 residues in the CDR3. V lost 5 bases, J lost 7 bases, and 8 bases lay in between. The chain's CDR3 is CASSLDSEAFF. The CDR3 region has the DNA TGTGCCAGCAGTCTAGACAGTGAAGCTTTCTTT.

The V call is TRBV12-3 or TRBV12-4, the J call TRBJ2-3, with D tentatively TRBD1 (5 bases). The V end was cut by 3 bases, the J end by 5 bases, with 15 bases between. The CDR3 loop spans 15 amino acids. This chain's CDR3 is CASSFGQGSLDTQYF. CDR3 DNA sequence: TGTGCCAGCAGTTTTGGCCAGGGATCATTAGATACGCAGTATTTT.

The chain uses TRBV11-3 and TRBJ2-7, with a tentative D call TRBD1 (5 bases). Germline lookup yields CDR1 SGHNT and CDR2 YENEEA. The ends were cut back, 1 base at V and 10 bases at J, with 14 bases in the middle. The CDR3 loop spans 13 amino acids. CDR3 bases: TGTGCCAGCAGCTTAGTGAGCACAGGCTCACAGTACTTC. This sequence encodes CASSLVSTGSQYF.

This chain joins TRBV6-5 and TRBJ2-7, with D tentatively TRBD1 (6 bases). V was trimmed by 6 bases and J by 6 bases, leaving 12 bases between them. The germline CDR1 and CDR2 sequences are MNHEY and SVGAGI. The CDR3 is 12 residues long. CDR3 sequence reads: CASSSGQIEQYF. The CDR3 DNA sequence: TGTGCCAGCAGCTCCGGACAGATCGAGCAGTACTTC.